Listed here is a single TCR beta chain. The antigen is not known. This table comes from immunoSEQ multiplex PCR, and its TCRdb copy is limited to in-frame clones, with some not included. The sample has 20,000 to 30,000 clones, around 77% seen once; the top ten hold 8.5% to 9.5%. Trimming removed 2 bases at V and 7 bases at J, with 18 bases between. This CDR3 is 15 amino acids long. Germline V gene lookup returns CDR1 SGHDT and CDR2 YYEEEE. These data come from a study of a mutant IDH1 vaccine in newly diagnosed glioma. Study in general: Initiation of the vaccine course occurred 4-6 weeks after radiotherapy alone, or alongside temozolomide cycles. Patients got radiotherapy, temozolomide, or both beforehand, and most got both. A roughly 62% male, 37.5% female split and a mean age of 40.4 years characterized treated patients.

This sample's time point: week 11, during vaccination. A 20-mer mutant IDH1 peptide at 300 ug was injected subcutaneously with topical imiquimod. This rearrangement joins TRBV5-6 to TRBJ1-2; tentative D call: TRBD1 (6 bases). The sequencing used PBMCs, collected from a glioma patient whose treatment included an IDH1 peptide vaccine. This receptor was obtained from a woman between 18 and 29 years old with glioma. The chain's CDR3 is CASSFPTGGASGYTF. The CDR3 nucleotides read TGTGCCAGCAGCTTCCCCACTGGGGGGGCCTCTGGCTACACCTTC.